A selection of T cell receptor beta chains follows, all from one sample in a study of cytomegalovirus exposure and HLA in healthy donors. TCRdb's copy holds only in-frame clones and misses some; the assay was immunoSEQ multiplex PCR. The table records about 92,000 clones, about 85% of them present only once. Sample: PBMCs. All receptors come from a girl aged 2-9 years in good health and CMV-seropositive. The CDR3 runs from the conserved cysteine through the conserved F or W. A D gene is named only where the DNA matches it firmly. Size tells how often a clone was seen (once, few, many) or the class of an expanded clone, and some rows leave it out.

>TRBV9|TRBJ2-7|13|-|-
TGTGCCAGCAGCCCAAGCAGTCGGGACGAGCAGTACTTC
CASSPSSRDEQYF
>TRBV28|TRBJ2-7|12|-|TRBD1
TGTGCCAGCAGTCGTAATCAGGGGGTATCATCCTTC
CASSRNQGVSSF
>TRBV28|TRBJ1-5|14|-|-
TGTGCCAGCAGTTTACAGGGGCGGACTCAGCCCCAGCATTTT
CASSLQGRTQPQHF
>TRBV6-6|TRBJ2-7|14|-|TRBD1
TGTGCCAGCAGTAGGGGGCTAGGCGCCTACGAGCAGTACTTC
CASSRGLGAYEQYF
>TRBV30|TRBJ2-7|14|-|-
TGTGCCTGGAGTGTATCATTGGGAGCGTACGAGCAGTACTTC
CAWSVSLGAYEQYF
>TRBV10-3|TRBJ1-4|14|-|-
TGTGCCATCAGGGAGGACACTTTTAATGAAAAACTGTTTTTT
CAIREDTFNEKLFF
>TRBV10-3|TRBJ2-1|13|-|TRBD2
TGTGCCATCAGGGGGACTACCAACAATGAGCAGTTCTTC
CAIRGTTNNEQFF
>TRBV7-2|TRBJ1-4|16|-|-
TGTGCCAGCAGCTTAGCAGTCGTTGGGAGGGTGGAAGGGCTGTTTTTT
CASSLAVVGRVEGLFF
>TRBV4-1|TRBJ1-5|15|-|-
TGCGCCAGCAGCCAAGATCCGGGGGGCGGGCAGCCCCAGCATTTT
CASSQDPGGGQPQHF
>TRBV25-1|TRBJ1-1|17|-|TRBD1
TGTGCCAGCAGTGAAGAGGAGACAGGGCGACAGAACACTGAAGCTTTCTTT
CASSEEETGRQNTEAFF
>TRBV7-9|TRBJ2-3|18|once|TRBD1
TGTGCCAGCAGCTCGCAATCGAACAGGGGGCAGTACACAGATACGCAGTATTTT
CASSSQSNRGQYTDTQYF
>TRBV4-2|TRBJ2-5|17|-|-
TGTGCCAGCAGCCAAGATGGGGTAGCGGACCCTCAAGAGACCCAGTACTTC
CASSQDGVADPQETQYF
>TRBV18|TRBJ2-7|12|-|-
TGTGCCAGCTCAGACTCTTCCTACGAGCAGTACTTC
CASSDSSYEQYF
>TRBV4-1|TRBJ2-1|16|-|-
TGCGCCAGCAGCCAAGCGTGGGCAGGGATTAATTATGAGCAGTTCTTC
CASSQAWAGINYEQFF
>TRBV30|TRBJ1-4|11|once|-
TGTGCCTGGAGTCCGGGAGAGAAACTGTTTTTT
CAWSPGEKLFF
>TRBV19|TRBJ2-6|14|-|TRBD1
TGTGCCACCCAAGACAGGGCTGGGGCCAACGTCCTGACTTTC
CATQDRAGANVLTF
>TRBV25-1|TRBJ1-1|14|-|TRBD1
TGTGCCAGCAGTGAGGGGAGGACAGGGCGTGAAGCTTTCTTT
CASSEGRTGREAFF
>TRBV4-2|TRBJ2-7|16|-|-
TGTGCCAGCAGCCAAGAAGACAGGACAAGCTCCTACGAGCAGTACTTC
CASSQEDRTSSYEQYF
>TRBV30|TRBJ1-3|15|-|-
TGTGCCTGGAGACTAAGAGGCAGCTCTGGAAACACCATATATTTT
CAWRLRGSSGNTIYF
>TRBV25-1|TRBJ2-7|14|-|-
TGTGCCAGCAGGGCTAGAGACAGATCCTACGAGCAGTACTTC
CASRARDRSYEQYF
>TRBV5-4|TRBJ1-1|13|-|-
TGTGCCAGCAGCTTGATGGGGGGCACTGAAGCTTTCTTT
CASSLMGGTEAFF
>TRBV6-5|TRBJ2-1|14|-|-
TGTGCCAGCAGTGCAGGGGTCTCCTACAATGAGCAGTTCTTC
CASSAGVSYNEQFF
>TRBV9|TRBJ2-1|13|-|TRBD1
TGTGCCAGCAGCGTAGTGACAGGGAATGAGCAGTTCTTC
CASSVVTGNEQFF
>TRBV7-2|TRBJ1-5|13|-|-
TGTGCCAGCAGCACCGACAAGTATCAGCCCCAGCATTTT
CASSTDKYQPQHF
>TRBV27|TRBJ1-1|14|-|-
TGTGCCAGCAGTTTTGGAGTTGAAGGCGCTGAAGCTTTCTTT
CASSFGVEGAEAFF
>TRBV19|TRBJ2-1|17|-|TRBD2
TGTGCCAGTAGTACCGTCTTTGCGGGAGGCTCCTACAATGAGCAGTTCTTC
CASSTVFAGGSYNEQFF
>TRBV28|TRBJ1-5|13|-|-
TGTGCCAGCAGAACAGGACCCAATCAGCCCCAGCATTTT
CASRTGPNQPQHF
>TRBV6-4|TRBJ2-6|19|few|TRBD1
TGTGCCAGCAGTGCCTCGCCAAGACAGGGTCTAGCTGGGGCCAACGTCCTGACTTTC
CASSASPRQGLAGANVLTF
>TRBV27|TRBJ2-5|14|few|-
TGTGCCAGCAGTTTATCCATCAGGGTGGAGACCCAGTACTTC
CASSLSIRVETQYF
>TRBV5-1|TRBJ1-5|16|-|TRBD1
TGCGCCAGCAGCCCGGGAGGGACAGGGGGGAATCAGCCCCAGCATTTT
CASSPGGTGGNQPQHF
>TRBV27|TRBJ2-7|14|-|TRBD1
TGTGCCAGCAGCCCGGGACAGGGGGGGTACGAGCAGTACTTC
CASSPGQGGYEQYF
>TRBV30|TRBJ2-4|14|few|-
TGTGCCGGCGCTCCCGGGTCCGCCAAAAACATTCAGTACTTC
CAGAPGSAKNIQYF
>TRBV10-2|TRBJ2-5|16|-|-
TGCGCCAGCAGTGTGTTGCTGGGTGTCGGGGGAGAGACCCAGTACTTC
CASSVLLGVGGETQYF
>TRBV4-2|TRBJ1-2|14|-|TRBD1
TGTGCCAGCAGCCAAGTCGGGACAGTTGGAGGCTACACCTTC
CASSQVGTVGGYTF
>TRBV5-8|TRBJ1-4|11|once|-
TGTGCCAGCAGCTTGTCCACAACGCTGTTTTTT
CASSLSTTLFF
>TRBV18|TRBJ1-1|16|-|-
TGTGCCAGCTCACCTAGAGGAGGGATGGGGAACACTGAAGCTTTCTTT
CASSPRGGMGNTEAFF
>TRBV7-9|TRBJ2-7|12|-|-
TGTGCCAGCAGCTTATCAACCTACGAGCAGTACTTC
CASSLSTYEQYF